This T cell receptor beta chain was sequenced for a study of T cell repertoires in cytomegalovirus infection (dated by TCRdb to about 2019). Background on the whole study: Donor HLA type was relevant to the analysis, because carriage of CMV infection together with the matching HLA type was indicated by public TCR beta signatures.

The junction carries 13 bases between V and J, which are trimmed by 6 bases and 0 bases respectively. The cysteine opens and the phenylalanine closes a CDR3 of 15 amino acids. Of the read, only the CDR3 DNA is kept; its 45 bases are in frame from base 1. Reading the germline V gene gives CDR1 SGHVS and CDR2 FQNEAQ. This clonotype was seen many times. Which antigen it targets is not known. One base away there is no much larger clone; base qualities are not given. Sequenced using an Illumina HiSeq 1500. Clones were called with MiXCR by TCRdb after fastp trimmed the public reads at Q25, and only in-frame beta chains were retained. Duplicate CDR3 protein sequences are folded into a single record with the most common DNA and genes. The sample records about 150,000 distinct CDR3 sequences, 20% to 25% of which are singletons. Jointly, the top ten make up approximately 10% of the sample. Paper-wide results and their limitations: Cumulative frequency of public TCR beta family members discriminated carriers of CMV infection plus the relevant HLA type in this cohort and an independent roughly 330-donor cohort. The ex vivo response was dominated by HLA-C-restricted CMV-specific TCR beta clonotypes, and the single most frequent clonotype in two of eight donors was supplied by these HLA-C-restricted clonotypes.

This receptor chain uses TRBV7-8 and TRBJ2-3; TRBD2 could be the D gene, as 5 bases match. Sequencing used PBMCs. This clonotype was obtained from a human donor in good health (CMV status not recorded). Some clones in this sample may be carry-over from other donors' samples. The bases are TGTGCCAGCAGAAAAGGACTCCTGAGCACAGATACGCAGTATTTT. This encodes CASRKGLLSTDTQYF.